Sequencing of this TCR beta chain was carried out in a study of blood T cell repertoires in COVID-19. As for the study in general: PBMCs, B-cell-depleted T cells, or T cells provided the cDNA or gDNA that made up the material.

Here immunoSEQ multiplex PCR was the method, and the copy in TCRdb shows in-frame clones only, minus some. Of 350,000 to 450,000 clones in the sample, about 89% are singletons; the top ten hold roughly 1.5%. CDR1 and CDR2 (germline): LGHDT, YNNKEL (reference sequence). The CDR3 has 17 residues. With V trimmed by 2 bases and J by 3 bases, 11 bases remained unmatched. The sample taken for sequencing was peripheral blood. The gene calls are TRBV3-1 (or the pseudogene TRBV3-2) and TRBJ2-3; 7 bases agree with TRBD1. The clonotype was recovered from a woman between 40 and 55 years old with COVID-19, enrolled during active disease. The CDR3: CASSQLPGGVRTDTQYF. The CDR3 region has the DNA TGTGCCAGCAGCCAACTACCAGGGGGAGTTCGGACAGATACGCAGTATTTT.